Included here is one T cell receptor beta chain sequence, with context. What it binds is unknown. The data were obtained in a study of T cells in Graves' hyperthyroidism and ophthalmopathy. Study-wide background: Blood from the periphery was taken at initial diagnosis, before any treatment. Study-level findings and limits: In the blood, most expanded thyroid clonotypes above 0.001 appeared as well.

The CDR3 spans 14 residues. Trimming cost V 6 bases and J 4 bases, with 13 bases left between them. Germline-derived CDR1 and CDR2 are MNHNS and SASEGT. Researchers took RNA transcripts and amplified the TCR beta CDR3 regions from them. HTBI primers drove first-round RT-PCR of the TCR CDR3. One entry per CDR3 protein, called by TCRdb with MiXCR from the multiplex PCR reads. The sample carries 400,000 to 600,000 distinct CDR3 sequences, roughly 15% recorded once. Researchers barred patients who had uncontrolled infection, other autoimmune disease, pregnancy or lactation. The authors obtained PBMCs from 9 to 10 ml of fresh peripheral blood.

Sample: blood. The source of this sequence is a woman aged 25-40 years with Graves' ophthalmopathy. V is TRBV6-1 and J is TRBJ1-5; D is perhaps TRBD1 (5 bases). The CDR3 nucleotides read TGTGCCAGCAGCCTCCTGGGGCTGAATCAGCCCCAGCATTTT. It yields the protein CASSLLGLNQPQHF.